What follows are 28 T cell receptor beta chains derived from one specimen sequenced in a study of shared clonotypes between healthy human individuals. TCRdb's table, derived via immunoSEQ multiplex PCR, lists solely in-frame clones and lacks some. The table lists over 850,000 clones, 70% to 80% of them singletons, with 0.55% to 0.7% in the top ten. The sequencing sample was made of memory CD4+ T cells from PBMCs. The subset: CD45RA-negative fraction. These receptors all come from a man younger than 35 in good health. Some clones in this sample may be carry-over from other donors' samples.

This chain links TRBV10-2 with TRBJ2-3, with 9 positions matching TRBD2. Germline assignment: CDR1 WSHSY and CDR2 SAAADI. Trimming cost V 6 bases and J 10 bases; bases outside gene matches: 8. CDR3 size: 13 residues. The CDR3 DNA reads TGCGCCAGCAGCACACTACTAGCGGGCCCGCAGTATTTT. It translates to CASSTLLAGPQYF.

J is TRBJ2-7 and V is TRBV6-1; 8 bases line up with TRBD1. The length of the CDR3 is 15 residues. Germline V gives CDR1 MNHNS, CDR2 SASEGT. After removal of 6 bases from V and 5 bases from J, the junction contained 12 bases not matched to a gene. DNA for the CDR3: TGTGCCAGCAGACGTACCGGCAGGGGGCTCAACGAGCAGTACTTC. It codes for CASRRTGRGLNEQYF.

The chain recombines TRBV27 with TRBJ2-7; D is perhaps TRBD1 (6 bases). Trimming took off 5 bases at V and 0 bases at J, with 8 bases between the two ends. The CDR3 has 13 residues. The germline V gene has CDR1 MNHEY and CDR2 SMNVEV (reference sequence). In DNA, the CDR3 is TGTGCCAGCAGTAAGGGACACTCCTACGAGCAGTACTTC. It yields the protein CASSKGHSYEQYF.

The V and J genes are TRBV7-2 and TRBJ1-4; D is unresolved. V was cut by 5 bases and J by 5 bases, with 12 bases left in between. The CDR3 contains 14 residues. Germline values: CDR1 SGHTA, CDR2 FQGNSA. The CDR3 DNA reads as TGTGCCAGCAGCCTCACATGGGGAAATGAAAAACTGTTTTTT. This encodes CASSLTWGNEKLFF.

The rearrangement joins TRBV29-1 to TRBJ1-4; TRBD1 matches at 7 bases. In germline, CDR1 is SQVTM, CDR2 ANQGSEA. Trimming cost V 7 bases and J 3 bases; bases outside gene matches: 5. This CDR3 is built from 13 residues. The CDR3 DNA reads TGCAGCGCCCAACAGGGGTCTAATGAAAAACTGTTTTTT. Protein sequence: CSAQQGSNEKLFF.

This CDR3 reads CAWTPSGRAIDTQYF. DNA of the CDR3: TGTGCCTGGACACCTAGCGGGAGGGCCATAGATACGCAGTATTTT. The rearrangement links TRBV30 to TRBJ2-3; TRBD2 agrees at 12 bases. V shed 4 bases, J shed 5 bases, and the junction held 7 bases outside the gene matches. The CDR3 is 15 amino acids. Per the germline V gene, CDR1 is GTSNPN and CDR2 is SVGIG (reference sequence).

The J gene is TRBJ1-1, the V gene TRBV5-1; TRBD1 might be the D (5 bases). The V gene lost 0 bases and the J gene lost 10 bases, with 16 bases spanning the gap. Germline V gives CDR1 SGHRS, CDR2 YFSETQ. The CDR3 has 14 residues. The CDR3 protein is CASSLAGPQSGAFF. The CDR3 DNA follows: TGCGCCAGCAGCTTGGCAGGGCCCCAATCTGGAGCTTTCTTT.

The chain employs TRBV14 and TRBJ1-2; the D gene is possibly TRBD1 (6 bases). The CDR3 length is 11 residues. V was trimmed by 3 bases and J by 13 bases, leaving 12 bases between them. Germline-derived CDR1 and CDR2 are SGHDN and FVKESK. CDR3 region: CASSQKGHVTF. CDR3 DNA sequence: TGTGCCAGCAGCCAGAAGGGACACGTCACCTTC.

The chain has TRBV20-1 and TRBJ2-5; D is unclear. Per germline, CDR1 DFQATT and CDR2 SNEGSKA (reference sequence). The CDR3 is 11 residues long. Trimming took 4 bases from V and 3 from J, leaving 6 bases between them. CDR3 amino acids: CSANREETQYF. CDR3 bases: TGCAGTGCTAATAGGGAAGAGACCCAGTACTTC.

The rearrangement joins TRBV29-1 to TRBJ1-2; D ambiguous. The CDR3 length is 12 residues. Germline CDR1 SQVTM, CDR2 ANQGSEA. V lost 4 bases to trimming and J lost 8 bases, with 14 bases between them. The CDR3 protein is CSVGPKSGGYTF. The CDR3 nucleotides read TGCAGCGTTGGACCCAAATCGGGGGGCTACACCTTC. The full variable domain, with the rest looked up from reference TRBV29-1 and TRBJ1-2, is SAVISQKPSRDICQRGTSLTIQCQVDSQVTMMFWYRQQPGQSLTLIATANQGSEATYESGFVIDKFPISRPNLTFSTLTVSNMSPEDSSIYLCSVGPKSGGYTFGSGTRLTVV.

This clone was seen repeatedly, ten times or more. The chain combines TRBV7-8 with TRBJ2-7; 9 nucleotides line up with TRBD2. CDR3 length equals 15 residues. CDR1 and CDR2 (germline): SGHVS, FQNEAQ. V trimming: 2 bases; J trimming: 2 bases; junction bases outside the gene matches: 4. CDR3 sequence reads: CASSLRSSGTYEQYF. CDR3 nucleotide sequence: TGTGCCAGCAGCTTAAGGTCTAGCGGGACCTACGAGCAGTACTTC.

This clone was found many times. The chain joins TRBV5-8 to TRBJ2-3, with 9 positions matching TRBD2. Germline loops: CDR1 SGHTS, CDR2 YDEGEE. V gave up 4 bases and J gave up 7 bases; unmatched junction bases: 7. The CDR3 length is 14 residues. CDR3 nucleotide sequence: TGTGCCAGCAGCACTGGTGGACTAGCGAATACGCAGTATTTT. Encoded protein: CASSTGGLANTQYF.

The genes are TRBV5-1 and TRBJ2-3; D tentatively reads TRBD1 or TRBD2 (5 bases each). Germline CDR1 SGHRS, CDR2 YFSETQ. The CDR3 extends over 15 amino acids. Trimming took 7 bases from V and 0 from J, leaving 15 bases between them. The CDR3 spells CASRSRGASTDTQYF. In DNA form, the CDR3 reads TGCGCCAGCCGATCCCGAGGGGCTAGCACAGATACGCAGTATTTT.

Many counts were recorded for this clone. The gene calls are TRBV28 and TRBJ1-5, with 7 bases matching TRBD1. The CDR3 spans 15 residues. Germline assignment: CDR1 MDHEN and CDR2 SYDVKM. Trimming took 5 bases from V and 3 from J; bases not matched to a gene: 7. CDR3 in amino acids: CASSGTAFYNQPQHF. CDR3 nucleotides: TGTGCCAGCAGTGGGACAGCTTTTTACAATCAGCCCCAGCATTTT. Together with reference TRBV28 and TRBJ1-5, the CDR3 gives the full variable domain: DVKVTQSSRYLVKRTGEKVFLECVQDMDHENMFWYRQDPGLGLRLIYFSYDVKMKEKGDIPEGYSVSREKKERFSLILESASTNQTSMYLCASSGTAFYNQPQHFGDGTRLSIL.

The V gene is TRBV5-1, the J gene TRBJ1-1; D is ambiguous. There are 14 residues in the CDR3. Trimming cost V 1 base and J 1 base, with 8 bases left between them. Germline loops: CDR1 SGHRS, CDR2 YFSETQ. The CDR3 is CASSLLNENTEAFF. CDR3 DNA: TGCGCCAGCAGCTTGTTGAATGAGAACACTGAAGCTTTCTTT.

In DNA form, the CDR3 reads TGTGCCAGCAGCTTACCGGGGGACGAGCAGTACTTC. This codes for CASSLPGDEQYF. The chain uses TRBV7-3 and TRBJ2-7; D is perhaps TRBD2 (6 bases). Deletions cut 2 bases from V and 5 bases from J, with 7 bases between. This CDR3 comprises 12 residues. Germline V gives CDR1 SGHTA, CDR2 FQGTGA.

The genes are TRBV28 and TRBJ1-5, with 7 bases that match TRBD1. V shed 11 bases, J shed 6 bases, and the junction held 7 bases outside the gene matches. Germline V gene data show CDR1 as MDHEN and CDR2 as SYDVKM. The CDR3 spans 12 residues. The CDR3 DNA follows: TGTGCCGCCAGGGGGGGAGGTCAGCCCCAGCATTTT. This sequence encodes CAARGGGQPQHF.

The rearrangement links TRBV5-4 to TRBJ2-4; possible D gene TRBD2, 5 bases. From germline, CDR1 is SGHNT and CDR2 YYREEE (reference sequence). There are 19 residues in the CDR3. Between the trimmed V and J ends, which lost 6 bases and 0 bases, there was a span of 25 bases. This CDR3 reads CASNPTRGGLIGAKNIQYF. The CDR3 DNA reads TGTGCCAGCAACCCAACTCGCGGAGGCCTAATAGGAGCCAAAAACATTCAGTACTTC.

This clone was seen ten or more times. A much bigger clone sits one base away, suggesting this may be a read error. The chain uses TRBV2 and TRBJ2-2, with 10 nucleotides matching TRBD1. The germline gives CDR1 SNHLY, CDR2 FYNNEI. With 8 bases clipped from V and 4 bases from J, the junction kept 10 bases outside the gene matches. The CDR3 length is 16 residues. This CDR3 is CASSGTGVGPTGELFF. Here the CDR3 DNA reads TGTGCCAGCTCCGGGACAGGGGTCGGTCCCACCGGGGAGCTGTTTTTT.

A single count supports this clone. The chain recombines TRBV7-3 with TRBJ2-7; no clear D gene. The CDR3 is 14 residues long. The V gene lost 5 bases and the J gene lost 5 bases, with 16 bases spanning the gap. Germline V CDR1 and CDR2: SGHTA, FQGTGA. The DNA for the CDR3 is TGTGCCAGCAGCCCCTCTTTTGGCACCCACGAGCAGTACTTC. It yields the protein CASSPSFGTHEQYF.

This clone was picked up one time. This sequence is one base from a far larger clone and is likely a read error. The sample contains more than one DNA sequence encoding this CDR3. This chain connects TRBV30 to TRBJ1-1, with D hard to call. This CDR3 comprises 13 residues. Germline V gene data show CDR1 as GTSNPN and CDR2 as SVGIG (reference sequence). CDR3 nucleotides: TGTGCCTGGAGTGTAGACACGAACACTGAGGCTTTCTTT. This translates into CAWSVDTNTEAFF.

The rearrangement links TRBV18 to TRBJ2-7; D perhaps matches TRBD2 (5 bases). The germline gives CDR1 KGHSH, CDR2 LQKENI. The CDR3 totals 15 residues. V shed 1 base and J shed 7 bases, with 17 bases lying between them. CDR3 in DNA: TGTGCCAGCTCACCACAGGGCAGCTGGCAGCGGGAGCAGTACTTC. Translation gives CASSPQGSWQREQYF.

On this clone itself: A single base separates this from a much larger clone, so it may be a read error. This chain joins TRBV20-1 and TRBJ2-7; D gene ambiguous. There are 10 residues in the CDR3. In germline, CDR1 is DFQATT, CDR2 SNEGSKA (reference sequence). The CDR3 protein is CSALRYERYF. Here the CDR3 DNA reads TGCAGTGCTTTAAGATACGAGCGGTACTTC.

This clone was seen repeatedly, ten times or more. The chain employs TRBV7-5 and TRBJ2-3. TRBV7-5 corresponds to a pseudogene. CDR3 length equals 13 residues. CDR3 sequence: CVRIRKGPYTQYF. Here the CDR3 DNA reads TGTGTCAGAATTAGAAAAGGGCCTTATACGCAGTATTTT.

This clone was found many times. V and J are TRBV4-1 and TRBJ1-1; D ambiguous. Germline CDR1 reads MGHRA; CDR2 reads YSYEKL. V lost 1 base, J lost 2 bases, and 8 bases lay in between. This CDR3 is built from 14 residues. CDR3 in amino acids: CASSQGLINTEAFF. The CDR3 DNA follows: TGCGCCAGCAGCCAAGGACTCATTAACACTGAAGCTTTCTTT.

The chain uses TRBV7-9 and TRBJ1-2, with a tentative D call TRBD1 (5 bases). With 3 bases removed from V and 2 bases from J, the gap between germline ends came to 13 bases. The length of the CDR3 is 15 residues. Germline V CDR1 and CDR2: SEHNR, FQNEAQ (reference sequence). CDR3 sequence reads: CASSLGDHRNYGYTF. The CDR3, as DNA: TGTGCCAGCAGCTTGGGGGACCACAGGAACTATGGCTACACCTTC.

This clone has only one observation. V and J are TRBV2 and TRBJ1-2; 8 bases map to TRBD1. Germline V gives CDR1 SNHLY, CDR2 FYNNEI. V shed 3 bases and J 8 bases; nucleotides not matched to a gene: 5. The CDR3 consists of 13 residues. The CDR3 region is CASSDQGARGYTF. CDR3 nucleotide sequence: TGTGCCAGCAGTGACCAGGGGGCGCGGGGCTACACCTTC. The full variable domain, its missing parts supplied by reference TRBV2 and TRBJ1-2, is EPEVTQTPSHQVTQMGQEVILRCVPISNHLYFYWYRQILGQKVEFLVSFYNNEISEKSEIFDDQFSVERPDGSNFTLKIRSTKLEDSAMYFCASSDQGARGYTFGSGTRLTVV.

The chain has TRBV7-2 and TRBJ2-1; D gene unclear. The CDR3 has 12 residues. Trimming left V 1 base short and J 10 bases short, with 8 bases between. Germline CDR1 and CDR2: SGHTA and FQGNSA. CDR3 amino acids: CASSLVLTEQFF. The CDR3, as DNA: TGTGCCAGCAGCTTAGTGTTAACGGAGCAGTTCTTC.